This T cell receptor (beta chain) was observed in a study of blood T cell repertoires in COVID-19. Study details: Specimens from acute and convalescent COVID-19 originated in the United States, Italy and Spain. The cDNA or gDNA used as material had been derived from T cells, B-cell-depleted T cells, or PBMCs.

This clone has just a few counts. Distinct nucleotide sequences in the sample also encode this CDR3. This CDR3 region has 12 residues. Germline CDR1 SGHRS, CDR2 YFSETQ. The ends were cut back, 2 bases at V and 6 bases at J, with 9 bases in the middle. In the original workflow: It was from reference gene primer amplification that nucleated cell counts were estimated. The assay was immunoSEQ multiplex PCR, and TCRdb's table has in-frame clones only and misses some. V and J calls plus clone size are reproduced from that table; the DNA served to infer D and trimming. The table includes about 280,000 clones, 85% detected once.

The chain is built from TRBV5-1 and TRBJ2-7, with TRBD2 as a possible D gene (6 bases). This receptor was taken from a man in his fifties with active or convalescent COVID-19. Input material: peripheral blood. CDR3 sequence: CASSFSGGEQYF. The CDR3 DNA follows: TGCGCCAGCAGCTTCTCCGGGGGCGAGCAGTACTTC.